This T cell receptor (beta chain) was identified during a study of blood T cells in healthy people across ages (dated by TCRdb to about 2015). With regard to the full study: In model experiments, roughly one uniquely barcoded TCR beta cDNA molecule per two T cells was captured by template switching. To track age-related changes in TCR beta repertoire diversity, the study relied on deep sequencing normalized with unique cDNA molecular identifiers. Donors were grouped into four age groups: young (average roughly 15 years), middle-aged (roughly 37), aged (62) and long-lived (just over 80). To avoid experimental bias, donors of different ages were spread randomly across the sequencing lanes. Using the same blood draw, the study looked at two additional independent replicas of 1 million unique cDNA reads for two donors, one aged 18 to 30 and the other aged 80 or older. The paper's findings and limits, for the study overall: Observed TCR beta diversity correlated strongly with the percentage of naive T cells measured by flow cytometry. Estimates of total diversity based on one million sequenced T cells were regarded as lower bounds and as underestimates. Donor CMV infection status was unknown, potentially confounding age-related changes in expanded clonotypes. Conclusive comparison of naive and antigen-experienced compartments was prevented by the profiling of bulk unsorted PBMCs. As age increased, observed TCR beta diversity per million T cells dropped in a roughly linear way, and a significant reduction was already evident by age about 40. The long-lived group showed more naive CD4+ T cells, fewer expanded clones and increased TCR diversity than the aged group, suggesting age selection.

A few counts support this clonotype. Its cognate antigen has yet to be identified. No per-base quality is available; no much larger clone lies one base away. The library was obtained by 5' RACE. Sequenced on an Illumina HiSeq 2500. A second roughly 7 to 12 cycle PCR used a sample-barcoded 5' primer and a J-beta primer mix. A unique molecular identifier was introduced onto each TCR beta cDNA molecule by a template-switch 5' adaptor carrying 12 random nucleotides. Each sample yielded at least 3 million CDR3-containing paired-end reads. First-strand cDNA synthesis was performed from all RNA using the Mint cDNA synthesis kit, with priming by a TRBC-specific oligonucleotide. Following uracil-DNA glycosylase treatment, all cDNA underwent a first 18-cycle PCR with the universal primers M1SS and BC2_uni_R. Per the source publication's procedure: Each sample was normalized by randomly selecting 1 million high-quality reads, each carrying a distinct molecular identifier. Instead of being binned into consensus sequences, reads that shared molecular identifiers were thrown out. CDR3 identification, clonotype clustering and error correction used MiTCR with a Q25 quality threshold and the strictest error-elimination algorithm. Lower-bound total TCR beta diversity was estimated with a nonparametric unseen species model using Euler transformation. Through fastp at Q25 and MiXCR, TCRdb rebuilt clones from the public reads, retaining in-frame beta chains. Rows are unified per CDR3 protein, each entry keeping the most common DNA and genes. TCRdb's processing, not the authors', yielded these V and J calls. A total of 1.5 million to 2 million distinct CDR3 sequences appear in this sample, around 36% of them only once. Clones ranked in the top ten supply about 11% of the sample.

The CDR3 has 15 amino acids, counting the end cysteine and phenylalanine. The retained sequence is limited to the CDR3, 45 bases, with the frame set at the first base. CDR1 is given as SGHTA and CDR2 as FQGNSA, both from the germline V gene. A distance of 13 bases separates the germline ends of V and J, which lose 3 bases and 4 bases respectively. The donors were roughly 39 Caucasian individuals from Russia, aged 6 to 90 years, who were systemically healthy. About 9.1 milliliters of peripheral blood were collected from each donor into EDTA-treated Vacutainer tubes. Ficoll-Paque density-gradient centrifugation was used to isolate PBMCs, with at least 7 million per sample. Trizol reagent was used to extract total RNA from the PBMCs, yielding at least 5 micrograms per sample. Naive CD45RAhigh/CD27high T cell percentages were measured by flow cytometry on a PBMC aliquot from every donor.

This clonotype was obtained from a woman in her twenties or thirties in good health. The rearranged segments are TRBV7-2 and TRBJ1-5, with the D gene call left open. The sample consisted of blood. The CDR3 in this case is CASSFVGGENQPQHF. The nucleotide sequence reads as follows: TGTGCCAGCAGCTTTGTTGGCGGGGAGAATCAGCCCCAGCATTTT.